Described below is a single T cell receptor (beta chain) sequence and its context. The source of the sample is a study of blood T cell repertoires in COVID-19. The overall study: PBMCs, B-cell-depleted T cells, or T cells provided the cDNA or gDNA that made up the material.

Produced via immunoSEQ multiplex PCR; TCRdb's table is partial and in-frame only. The sample lists 200,000 or so clones, about nine tenths occurring once. Per the germline V gene, CDR1 is SGHRS and CDR2 is YFSETQ. This CDR3 spans 16 amino acids. V was cut by 4 bases and J by 1 base, with 14 bases left in between. Material: peripheral blood. The rearrangement links TRBV5-1 to TRBJ2-2; the D is unclear. This receptor was obtained from a woman in her sixties with acute or convalescent COVID-19. The CDR3 spells CASSLRATGNTGELFF. DNA of the CDR3: TGCGCCAGCAGCCTGAGAGCAACCGGGAACACCGGGGAGCTGTTTTTT.